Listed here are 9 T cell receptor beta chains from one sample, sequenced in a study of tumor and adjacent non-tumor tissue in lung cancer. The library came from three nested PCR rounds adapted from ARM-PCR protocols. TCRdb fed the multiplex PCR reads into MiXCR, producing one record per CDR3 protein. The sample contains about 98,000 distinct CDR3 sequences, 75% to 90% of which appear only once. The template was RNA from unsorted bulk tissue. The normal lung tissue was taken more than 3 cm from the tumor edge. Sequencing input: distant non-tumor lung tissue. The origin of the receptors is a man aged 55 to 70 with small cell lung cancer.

This CDR3 reads CASNKGEVAEQYF. The CDR3 bases are TGTGCCAGCAATAAAGGCGAGGTTGCCGAGCAGTACTTC. The chain uses TRBV6-5 and TRBJ2-7; D is uncertain. The CDR3 has 13 amino acids. The germline CDR1 and CDR2 sequences are MNHEY and SVGAGI. V lost 7 bases to trimming and J lost 6 bases, with 16 bases between them.

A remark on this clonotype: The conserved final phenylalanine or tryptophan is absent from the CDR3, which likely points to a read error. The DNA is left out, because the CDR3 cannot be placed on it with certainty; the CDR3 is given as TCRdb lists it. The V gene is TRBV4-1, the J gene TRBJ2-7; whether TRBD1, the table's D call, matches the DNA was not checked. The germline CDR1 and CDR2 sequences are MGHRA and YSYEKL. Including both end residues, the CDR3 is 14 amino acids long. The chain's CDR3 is CASSRQGGDYEQYL.

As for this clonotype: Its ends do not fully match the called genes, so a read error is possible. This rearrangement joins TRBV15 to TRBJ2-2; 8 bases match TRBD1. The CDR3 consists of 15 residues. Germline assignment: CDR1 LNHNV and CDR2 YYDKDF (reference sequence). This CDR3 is CTTRTGLANTGELFF. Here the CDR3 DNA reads TGTACCACCAGGACAGGGCTCGCGAACACCGGGGAGCTGTTTTTT.

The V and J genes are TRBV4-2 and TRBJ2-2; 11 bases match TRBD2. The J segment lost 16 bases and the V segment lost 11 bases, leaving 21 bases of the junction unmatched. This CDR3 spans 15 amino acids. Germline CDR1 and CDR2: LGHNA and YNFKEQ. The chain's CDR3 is CAGKLAGDDGGKPFF. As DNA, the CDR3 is TGTGCCGGCAAACTAGCGGGAGATGATGGCGGGAAGCCGTTTTTT.

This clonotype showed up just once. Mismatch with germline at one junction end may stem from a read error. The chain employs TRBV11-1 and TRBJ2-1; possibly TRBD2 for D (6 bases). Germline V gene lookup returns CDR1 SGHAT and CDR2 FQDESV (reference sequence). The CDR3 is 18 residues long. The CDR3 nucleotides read TGCGCCAGCAGCTCAGAATCGAGGACTAACGCGAGTGGTAATGAACAGTTCTTC. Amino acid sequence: CASSSESRTNASGNEQFF. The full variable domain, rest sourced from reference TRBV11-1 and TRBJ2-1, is EAEVAQSPRYKITEKSQAVAFWCDPISGHATLYWYRQILGQGPELLVQFQDESVVDDSQLPKDRFSAERLKGVDSTLKIQPAELGDSAMYLCASSSESRTNASGNEQFFGPGTRLTVL.

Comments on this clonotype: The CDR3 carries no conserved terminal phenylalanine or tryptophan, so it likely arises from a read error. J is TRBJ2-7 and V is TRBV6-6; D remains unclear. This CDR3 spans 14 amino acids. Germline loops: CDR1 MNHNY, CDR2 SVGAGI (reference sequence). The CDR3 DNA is TGTGCCAGCAGTTACGAGAAGGGCTTCTACGATCAGTACATC. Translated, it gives CASSYEKGFYDQYI.

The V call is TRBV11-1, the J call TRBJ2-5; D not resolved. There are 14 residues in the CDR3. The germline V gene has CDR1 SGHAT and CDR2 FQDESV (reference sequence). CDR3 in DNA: TGTACCGGCAGCTTAAGACGGTACAAAGAGACCCAGTACTTC. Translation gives CTGSLRRYKETQYF.

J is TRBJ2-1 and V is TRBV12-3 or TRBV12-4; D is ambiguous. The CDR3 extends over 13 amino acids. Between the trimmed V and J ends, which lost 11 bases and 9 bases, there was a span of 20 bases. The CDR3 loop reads CAYSDGPAGEQFF. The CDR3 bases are TGTGCCTACAGTGACGGGCCCGCAGGTGAGCAGTTCTTC.

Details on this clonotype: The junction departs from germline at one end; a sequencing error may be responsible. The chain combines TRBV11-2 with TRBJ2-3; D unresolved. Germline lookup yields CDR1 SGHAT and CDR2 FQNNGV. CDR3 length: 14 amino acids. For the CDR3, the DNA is TGTACCAGGAGCCCTTTTGTCCGCACAGATACGCAGTATTTT. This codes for CTRSPFVRTDTQYF.